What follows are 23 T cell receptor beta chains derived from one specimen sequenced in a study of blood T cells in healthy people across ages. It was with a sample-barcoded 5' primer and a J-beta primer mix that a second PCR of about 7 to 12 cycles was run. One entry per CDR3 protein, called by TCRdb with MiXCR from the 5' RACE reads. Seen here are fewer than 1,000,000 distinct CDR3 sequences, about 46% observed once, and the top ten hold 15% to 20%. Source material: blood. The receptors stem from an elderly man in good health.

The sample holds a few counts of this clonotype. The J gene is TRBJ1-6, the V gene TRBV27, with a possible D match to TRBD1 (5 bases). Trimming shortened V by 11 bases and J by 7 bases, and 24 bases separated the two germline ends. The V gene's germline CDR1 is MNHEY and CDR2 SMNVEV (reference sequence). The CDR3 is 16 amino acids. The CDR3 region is CASTKRVQGLNSPLHF. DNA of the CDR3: TGTGCCTCCACCAAGAGGGTGCAGGGCCTAAATTCACCCCTCCACTTT.

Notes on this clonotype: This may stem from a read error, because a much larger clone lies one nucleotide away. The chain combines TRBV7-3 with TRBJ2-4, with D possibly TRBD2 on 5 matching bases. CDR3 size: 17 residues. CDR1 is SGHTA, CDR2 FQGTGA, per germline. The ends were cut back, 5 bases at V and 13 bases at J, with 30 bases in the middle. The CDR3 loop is CASSLHGGRRAGNEQYF. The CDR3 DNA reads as TGTGCCAGCAGCCTCCATGGAGGCAGGCGGGCCGGCAATGAGCAGTACTTC.

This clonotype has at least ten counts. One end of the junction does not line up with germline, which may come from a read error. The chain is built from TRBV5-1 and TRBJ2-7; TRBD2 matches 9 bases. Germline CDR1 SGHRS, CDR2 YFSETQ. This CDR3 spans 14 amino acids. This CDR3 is CASSYSGSSYEQYF. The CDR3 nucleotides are TGTGCCAGCAGTTATAGCGGGAGCTCCTACGAGCAGTACTTC.

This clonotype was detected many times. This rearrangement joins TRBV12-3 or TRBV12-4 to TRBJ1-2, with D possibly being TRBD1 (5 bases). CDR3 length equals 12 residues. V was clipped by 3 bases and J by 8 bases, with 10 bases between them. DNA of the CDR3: TGTGCCAGCAGTTTTGGGGGGAACGGCTACACCTTC. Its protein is CASSFGGNGYTF.

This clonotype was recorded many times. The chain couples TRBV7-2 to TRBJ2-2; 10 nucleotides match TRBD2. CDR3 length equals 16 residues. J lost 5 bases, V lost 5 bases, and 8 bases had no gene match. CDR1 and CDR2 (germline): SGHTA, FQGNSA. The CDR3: CASSLRVAGGTGELFF. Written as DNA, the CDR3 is TGTGCCAGCAGCCTACGAGTAGCGGGAGGAACCGGGGAGCTGTTTTTT.

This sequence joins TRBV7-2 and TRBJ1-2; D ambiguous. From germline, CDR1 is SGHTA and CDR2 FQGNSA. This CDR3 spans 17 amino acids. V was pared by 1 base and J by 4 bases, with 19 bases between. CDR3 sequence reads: CASSLGGWDKISYGYTF. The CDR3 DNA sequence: TGTGCCAGCAGCTTAGGAGGCTGGGATAAGATAAGCTATGGCTACACCTTC.

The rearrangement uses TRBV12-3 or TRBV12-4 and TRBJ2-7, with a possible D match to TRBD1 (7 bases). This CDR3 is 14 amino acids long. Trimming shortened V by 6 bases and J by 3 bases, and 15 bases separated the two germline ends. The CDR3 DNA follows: TGTGCCAGCAGCCGACAGGGAGGAGGCTACGAGCAGTACTTC. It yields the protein CASSRQGGGYEQYF.

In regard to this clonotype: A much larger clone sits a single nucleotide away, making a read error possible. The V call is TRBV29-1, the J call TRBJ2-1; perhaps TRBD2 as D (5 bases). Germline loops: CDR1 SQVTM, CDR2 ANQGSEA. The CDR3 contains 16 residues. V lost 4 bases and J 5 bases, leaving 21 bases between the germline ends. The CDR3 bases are TGCAGCGTTGGGGAGAATTGGACTCCTTCCCACAATGAGCAGTTCTTC. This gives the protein CSVGENWTPSHNEQFF.

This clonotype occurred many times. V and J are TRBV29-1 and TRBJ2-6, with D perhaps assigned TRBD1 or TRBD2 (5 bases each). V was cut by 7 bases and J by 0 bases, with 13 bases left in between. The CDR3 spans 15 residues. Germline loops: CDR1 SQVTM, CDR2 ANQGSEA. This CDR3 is CSARDLSSGANVLTF. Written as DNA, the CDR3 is TGCAGCGCTCGGGACCTCTCCTCTGGGGCCAACGTCCTGACTTTC.

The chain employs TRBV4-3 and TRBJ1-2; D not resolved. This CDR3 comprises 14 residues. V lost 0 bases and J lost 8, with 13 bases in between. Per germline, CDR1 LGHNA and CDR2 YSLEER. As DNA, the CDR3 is TGCGCCAGCAGCCAAGAAACCTTTCCGAGGGGCTACACCTTC. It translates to CASSQETFPRGYTF.

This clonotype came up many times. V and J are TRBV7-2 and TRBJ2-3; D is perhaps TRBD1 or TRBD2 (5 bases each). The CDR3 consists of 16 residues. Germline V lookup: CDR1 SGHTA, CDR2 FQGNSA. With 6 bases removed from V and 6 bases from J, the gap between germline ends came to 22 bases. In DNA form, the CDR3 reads TGTGCCAGCAGTAATAATGGGGCGGAGGCCCGGGATACGCAGTATTTT. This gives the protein CASSNNGAEARDTQYF.

CDR3 nucleotide sequence: TGTGCCAGCAGGACAACCCGGGACGTAGGCTATGGCTACACCTTC. As protein: CASRTTRDVGYGYTF. The chain employs TRBV6-5 and TRBJ1-2, with D perhaps matching TRBD1 (5 bases). The germline V and J ends were trimmed by 6 bases and 4 bases, with 18 bases remaining between them. Germline V lookup: CDR1 MNHEY, CDR2 SVGAGI. CDR3 length: 15 amino acids.

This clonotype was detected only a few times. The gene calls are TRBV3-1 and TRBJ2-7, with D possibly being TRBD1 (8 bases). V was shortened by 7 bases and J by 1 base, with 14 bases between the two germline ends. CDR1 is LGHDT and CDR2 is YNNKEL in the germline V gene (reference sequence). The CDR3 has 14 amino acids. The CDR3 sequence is CASTHRGGSYEQYF. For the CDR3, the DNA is TGTGCCAGCACCCACAGGGGGGGATCCTACGAGCAGTACTTC.

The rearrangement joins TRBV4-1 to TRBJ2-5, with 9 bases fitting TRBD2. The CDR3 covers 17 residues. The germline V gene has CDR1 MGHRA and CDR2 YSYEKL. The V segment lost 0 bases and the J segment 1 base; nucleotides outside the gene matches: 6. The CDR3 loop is CASSQDHGGGAQETQYF. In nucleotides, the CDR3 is TGCGCCAGCAGCCAAGATCATGGCGGGGGGGCCCAAGAGACCCAGTACTTC.

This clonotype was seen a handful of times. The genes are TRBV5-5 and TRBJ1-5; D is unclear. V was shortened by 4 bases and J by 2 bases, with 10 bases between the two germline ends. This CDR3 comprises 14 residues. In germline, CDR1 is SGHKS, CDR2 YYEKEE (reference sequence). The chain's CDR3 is CASSPLWGNQPQHF. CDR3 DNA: TGTGCCAGCAGCCCCCTCTGGGGCAATCAGCCCCAGCATTTT.

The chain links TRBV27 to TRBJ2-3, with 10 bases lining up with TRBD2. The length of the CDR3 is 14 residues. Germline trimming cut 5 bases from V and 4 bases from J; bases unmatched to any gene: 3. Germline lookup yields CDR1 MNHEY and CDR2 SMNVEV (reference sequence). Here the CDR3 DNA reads TGTGCCAGCAGTATTCTAGCGGGAGCAGATACGCAGTATTTT. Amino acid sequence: CASSILAGADTQYF.

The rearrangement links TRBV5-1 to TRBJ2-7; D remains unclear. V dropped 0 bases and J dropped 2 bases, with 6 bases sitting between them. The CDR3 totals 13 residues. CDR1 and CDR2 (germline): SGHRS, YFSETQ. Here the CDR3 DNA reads TGCGCCAGCAGCTTGGAGCTCCCCTACGAGCAGTACTTC. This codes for CASSLELPYEQYF. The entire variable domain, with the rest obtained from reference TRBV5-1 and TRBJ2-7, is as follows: KAGVTQTPRYLIKTRGQQVTLSCSPISGHRSVSWYQQTPGQGLQFLFEYFSETQRNKGNFPGRFSGRQFSNSRSEMNVSTLELGDSALYLCASSLELPYEQYFGPGTRLTVT.

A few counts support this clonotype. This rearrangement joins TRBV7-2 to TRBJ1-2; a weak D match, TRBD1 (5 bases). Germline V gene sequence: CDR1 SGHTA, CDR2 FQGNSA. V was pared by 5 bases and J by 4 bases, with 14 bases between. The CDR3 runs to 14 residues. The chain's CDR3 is CASSPGDVFYGYTF. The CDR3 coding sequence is TGTGCCAGCAGCCCTGGGGACGTTTTCTATGGCTACACCTTC.

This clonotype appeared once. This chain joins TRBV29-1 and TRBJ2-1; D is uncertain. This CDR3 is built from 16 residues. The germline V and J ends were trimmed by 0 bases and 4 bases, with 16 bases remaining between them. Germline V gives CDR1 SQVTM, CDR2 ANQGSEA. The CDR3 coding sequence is TGCAGCGTTGAAGATCGTGGTCATGGGGTTTACAATGAGCAGTTCTTC. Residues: CSVEDRGHGVYNEQFF.

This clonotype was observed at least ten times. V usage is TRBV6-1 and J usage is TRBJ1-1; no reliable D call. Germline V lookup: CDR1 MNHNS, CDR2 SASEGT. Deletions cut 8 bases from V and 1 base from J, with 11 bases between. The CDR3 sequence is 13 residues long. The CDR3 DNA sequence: TGTGCCAGCGAGAAAGGTAGGAACACTGAAGCTTTCTTT. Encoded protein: CASEKGRNTEAFF.

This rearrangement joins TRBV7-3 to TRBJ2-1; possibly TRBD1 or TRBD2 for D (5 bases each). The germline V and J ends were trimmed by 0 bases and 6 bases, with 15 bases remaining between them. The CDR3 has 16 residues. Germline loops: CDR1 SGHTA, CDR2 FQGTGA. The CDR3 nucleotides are TGTGCCAGCAGCTTAACCGGGGCCCCCAGCACCAATGAGCAGTTCTTC. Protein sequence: CASSLTGAPSTNEQFF.

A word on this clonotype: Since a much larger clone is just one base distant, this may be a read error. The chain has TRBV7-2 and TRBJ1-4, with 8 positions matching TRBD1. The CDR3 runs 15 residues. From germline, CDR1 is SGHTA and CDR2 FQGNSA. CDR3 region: CANSQTGGTNEKLFF. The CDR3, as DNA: TGTGCCAACAGCCAAACAGGGGGAACTAATGAAAAACTGTTTTTT.

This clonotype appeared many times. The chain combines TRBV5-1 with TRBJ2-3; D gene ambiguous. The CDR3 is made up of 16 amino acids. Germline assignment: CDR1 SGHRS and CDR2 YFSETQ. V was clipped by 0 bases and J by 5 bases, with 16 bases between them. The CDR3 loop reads CASSLAVTDTGDTQYF. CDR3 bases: TGCGCCAGCAGCTTGGCTGTGACGGATACTGGAGATACGCAGTATTTT.